This TCR beta chain was captured in a study of beta chain features in type 1 diabetes. In germline, CDR1 is PRHDT, CDR2 FYEKMQ (reference sequence). Trimming cost V 6 bases and J 5 bases, with 16 bases left between them. The CDR3 runs 14 residues. Study-wide results and limits: Any HLA effect on TCRB rearrangement was left unresolved by small sub-analyses.

The isolated RNA, all of it, was reverse transcribed, so expressed TCRB transcripts were what got sequenced. Sequencing used immunoSEQ multiplex PCR; TCRdb keeps in-frame clones, though not all of them. Among 150,000 to 190,000 clones listed, approximately 8.1% were seen once. A word on this clone: What it binds is unknown.

The sequence derives from a man younger than 35 in good health. Sequenced input: central memory CD4+ T cells from blood. The chain joins TRBV13 to TRBJ2-5; perhaps TRBD2 as D (5 bases). The CDR3 coding sequence is TGTGCCAGCAGGTTATCACGGGGTGGGGAGACCCAGTACTTC. This translates into CASRLSRGGETQYF.